This TCR beta chain appears in the sequencing data of a study of blood T cell repertoires in COVID-19. The overall study: Sites across the United States, Italy and Spain contributed samples from acute and convalescent COVID-19. In each case, the material was cDNA or gDNA derived from T cells, B-cell-depleted T cells, or PBMCs.

Source study methods: Amplification from reference gene primers served as the basis for estimated nucleated cell counts. Measured with immunoSEQ multiplex PCR; TCRdb has only the in-frame clones, and not every one. That table is the source of V, J and clone size, and D and trimming were worked out from the DNA. The sample carries under 150,000 clones, around 84% recorded once. This clone appeared a few times. This CDR3 is 14 amino acids long. Germline V gene sequence: CDR1 LGHNT, CDR2 FRNRAP. The V and J ends lost 5 bases and 1 base, in that order; junction bases with no gene match: 2. V usage is TRBV12-5 and J usage is TRBJ2-5; 9 bases are a match to TRBD1. This clonotype was sampled from a man aged 60 to 69 with active or convalescent COVID-19. The sequenced material came from peripheral blood. The DNA of the CDR3 is TGTGCTAGTGGTCCGGGACAGGGCCAAGAGACCCAGTACTTC. Amino acid sequence: CASGPGQGQETQYF.